The rows below give T cell receptor beta chains drawn from one sample of a study of T cell changes during pregnancy in multiple sclerosis. The data were produced by immunoSEQ multiplex PCR, yet TCRdb's version contains in-frame clones alone and is incomplete. The table has 65,000 to 85,000 clones, 91% seen once. The starting material was peripheral blood, obtained in the second trimester of pregnancy. These receptors all come from a female donor with multiple sclerosis, enrolled in a pregnancy study. Both conserved end residues are part of each CDR3. D genes are given only for firm matches. Not all rows give a size; the values are once, few, many and, for expanded clones, a class.

D gene	J gene	V gene	CDR3 length	clone size	CDR3 DNA	CDR3 protein
.	TRBJ1-2	TRBV9	15	once	TGTGCCAGCAGCCTTGCGACAGGAGCTAACTATGGCTACACCTTC	CASSLATGANYGYTF
.	TRBJ1-2	TRBV7-6	12	.	TGTGCCAGCAGCTTAGGGTGGGAGGGCTACACCTTC	CASSLGWEGYTF
TRBD1	TRBJ1-6	TRBV9	15	.	TGTGCCAGCAGCGTAGCGGGACAGCCCAATTCACCCCTCCACTTT	CASSVAGQPNSPLHF
.	TRBJ2-1	TRBV6-5	13	.	TGTGCCAGCAGTGGAGTCAGCTACAATGAGCAGTTCTTC	CASSGVSYNEQFF
.	TRBJ2-1	TRBV7-2	15	.	TGTGCCAGCAGCCGTGAGGATTTCTCCTACAATGAGCAGTTCTTC	CASSREDFSYNEQFF
.	TRBJ2-5	TRBV10-3	13	.	TGTGCCATCAGACGAGGTACTCAAGAGACCCAGTACTTC	CAIRRGTQETQYF
.	TRBJ1-2	TRBV7-8	14	.	TGTGCCAGCAGCTTAGTATCCGGGGAGGGTGGCTACACCTTC	CASSLVSGEGGYTF
.	TRBJ1-1	TRBV5-6	13	.	TGTGCCAGCAGCTTGGGAGGGAACACTGAAGCTTTCTTT	CASSLGGNTEAFF
TRBD1	TRBJ2-2	TRBV9	17	.	TGTGCCAGCAGCGTAGGGGCAGGGGGCGCGATCACCGGGGAGCTGTTTTTT	CASSVGAGGAITGELFF
TRBD1	TRBJ1-1	TRBV19	15	.	TGTGCCAGTAGTCGGGACAGCTCGGCGAACACTGAAGCTTTCTTT	CASSRDSSANTEAFF
TRBD2	TRBJ2-1	TRBV11-3	17	.	TGTGCCAGCAGCTTTGGGACTAGCGGGAGCGGGTACAATGAGCAGTTCTTC	CASSFGTSGSGYNEQFF
TRBD1	TRBJ1-5	TRBV7-2	14	.	TGTGCCAGCAGGTTACAGGGGGCGAATCAGCCCCAGCATTTT	CASRLQGANQPQHF
TRBD2	TRBJ2-3	TRBV7-2	16	.	TGTGCCAGCAGCTTGCGATTAGCGGGGAACACAGATACGCAGTATTTT	CASSLRLAGNTDTQYF
.	TRBJ1-1	TRBV6-5	15	.	TGTGCCAGCAGTTACCGTCCTCGGGGGGCGAGCGAAGCTTTCTTT	CASSYRPRGASEAFF
TRBD1	TRBJ1-5	TRBV9	14	.	TGTGCCAGCAGCACCGACAGGGTTGGACAGCCCCAGCATTTT	CASSTDRVGQPQHF
.	TRBJ2-1	TRBV2	14	.	TGTGCCAGCACAGGGTCACCCACCTACAATGAGCAGTTCTTC	CASTGSPTYNEQFF
TRBD1	TRBJ2-7	TRBV19	17	.	TGTGCCAGTAGTACCCCCTACGCCCTCGGACAGGAGTCCGAGCAGTACTTC	CASSTPYALGQESEQYF
TRBD1	TRBJ1-4	TRBV25-1	14	.	TGTGCCAGCAGTGAATCAGGGGGTAATGAAAAACTGTTTTTT	CASSESGGNEKLFF
.	TRBJ1-2	TRBV4-3	18	.	TGCGCCAGCAGCCAGAGTCTAGACAAGGGGCTGGGTTTATATGGCTACACCTTC	CASSQSLDKGLGLYGYTF
.	TRBJ2-3	TRBV7-2	16	.	TGTGCCAGCAGCTTCGGCGGGGGCAGGGTGGCAGATACGCAGTATTTT	CASSFGGGRVADTQYF
.	TRBJ1-1	TRBV6-5	13	.	TGTGCCAGCTGCTCAGGGGCCCCCCTTGAAGCTTTCTTT	CASCSGAPLEAFF
.	TRBJ1-5	TRBV25-1	14	.	TGTGCCAGCAGTGAGTACGGGGATGAACAGCCCCAGCATTTT	CASSEYGDEQPQHF
.	TRBJ1-2	TRBV27	15	.	TGTGCCAGCAGTGCAACCTGGGACTCGGACTATGGCTACACCTTC	CASSATWDSDYGYTF
TRBD1	TRBJ1-5	TRBV29-1	16	.	TGCAGCGCAACATCCGGGACAGGGGGCCTCATACAGCCCCAGCATTTT	CSATSGTGGLIQPQHF
.	TRBJ2-3	TRBV30	11	.	TGTGCCTGGAGTGTCGGTAATACGCAGTATTTT	CAWSVGNTQYF
.	TRBJ2-7	TRBV6-1	12	many	TGTGCCAGCAGTGCAGGGGCCTACGAGCAGTACTTC	CASSAGAYEQYF
.	TRBJ1-1	TRBV20-1	11	.	TGCAGTTCCCCCTTGAACACTGAAGCTTTCTTT	CSSPLNTEAFF
.	TRBJ1-4	TRBV4-2	15	.	TGTGCCAGCAGCCAGAAGTCGGACACGGGTGAAAAACTGTTTTTT	CASSQKSDTGEKLFF
.	TRBJ1-6	TRBV6-6	12	.	TGTGCCAGCAGCCCGGAGGATTCACCCCTCCACTTT	CASSPEDSPLHF
TRBD1	TRBJ2-2	TRBV2	15	.	TGTGCCAGCAGACGGACAGGAAGGAACACCGGGGAGCTGTTTTTT	CASRRTGRNTGELFF
TRBD1	TRBJ2-3	TRBV5-1	16	.	TGCGCCAGCAGCTTGACAGAGGGGGCTAAGGCAGATACGCAGTATTTT	CASSLTEGAKADTQYF